This section outlines one T cell receptor (beta chain) sequence together with its context. The target antigen is unknown. The data stem from a study of vaccination and CD4 T cells after COVID-19. Study as a whole: The post-vaccine samples came a median roughly 72 days after dose two (range 14 to 241). General study points: Of the reactive clones in convalescent patients, a median roughly 86% showed up only post-vaccination. A nonsignificant median increase from around 21 to 38 SARS-CoV-2-reactive clonotypes was observed.

V lost 6 bases to trimming and J lost 5 bases, with 21 bases between them. The germline V gene encodes CDR1 SGHDT and CDR2 YYEEEE. This CDR3 is built from 15 residues. Treatment denoted: approximately 11-day PBMC culture with coronavirus spike peptide pools or control peptides (ViraFEST assay). Under the ViraFEST approach, antigen-specific T cells were expanded with peptide pools and TCRs subsequently sequenced. An Oncomine TCR Beta short-read assay was used to sequence the DNA from cultured CD4+ T cells. In TCRdb, the PCR reads were re-called with MiXCR into one record per CDR3 protein. The sample has approximately 10,000 distinct CDR3 sequences, roughly 61% seen once.

The rearrangement joins TRBV5-6 to TRBJ2-7; TRBD1 might be the D (6 bases). Material: CD4+ T cells from blood, cultured in vitro. This clonotype was sampled from a human donor who had recovered from COVID-19. CDR3 amino acids: CASTSVGDKVNEQYF. The CDR3 DNA reads TGTGCCAGCACCTCGGTAGGGGACAAGGTCAACGAGCAGTACTTC.